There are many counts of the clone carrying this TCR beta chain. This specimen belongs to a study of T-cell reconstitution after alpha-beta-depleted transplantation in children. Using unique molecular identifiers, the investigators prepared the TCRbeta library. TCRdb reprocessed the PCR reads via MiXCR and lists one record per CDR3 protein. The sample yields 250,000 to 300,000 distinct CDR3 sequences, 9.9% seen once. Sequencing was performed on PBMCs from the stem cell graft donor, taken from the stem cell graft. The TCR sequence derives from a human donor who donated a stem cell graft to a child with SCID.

This CDR3 reads CASSEKVENNEQFF. DNA of the CDR3: TGCGCCAGCAGTGAGAAGGTAGAAAACAATGAGCAGTTCTTC. This rearrangement joins TRBV10-1 to TRBJ2-1; D not resolved. The V gene's germline CDR1 is WNHNN and CDR2 SYGVQD (reference sequence). V lost 2 bases and J lost 5, with 10 bases in between. CDR3 length equals 14 residues.